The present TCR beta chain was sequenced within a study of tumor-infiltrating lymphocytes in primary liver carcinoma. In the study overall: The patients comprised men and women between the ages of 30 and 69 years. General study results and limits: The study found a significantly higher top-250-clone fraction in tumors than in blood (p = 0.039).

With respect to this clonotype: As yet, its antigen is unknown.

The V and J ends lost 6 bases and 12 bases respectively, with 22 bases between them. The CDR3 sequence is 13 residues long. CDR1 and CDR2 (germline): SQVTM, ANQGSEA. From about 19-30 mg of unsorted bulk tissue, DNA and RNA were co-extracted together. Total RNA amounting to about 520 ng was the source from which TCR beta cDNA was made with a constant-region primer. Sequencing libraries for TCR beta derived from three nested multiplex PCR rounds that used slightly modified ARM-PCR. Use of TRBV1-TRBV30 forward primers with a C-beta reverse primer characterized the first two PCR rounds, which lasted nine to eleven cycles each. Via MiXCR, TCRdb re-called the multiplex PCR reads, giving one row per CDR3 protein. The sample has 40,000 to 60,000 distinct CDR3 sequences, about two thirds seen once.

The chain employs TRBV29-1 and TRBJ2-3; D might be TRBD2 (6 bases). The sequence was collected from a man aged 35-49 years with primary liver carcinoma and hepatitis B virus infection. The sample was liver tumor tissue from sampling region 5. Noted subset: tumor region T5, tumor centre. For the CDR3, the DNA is TGCAGCGTGAAGGGAGGCGGCCCAGATATTCAGTATTTT. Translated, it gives CSVKGGGPDIQYF.